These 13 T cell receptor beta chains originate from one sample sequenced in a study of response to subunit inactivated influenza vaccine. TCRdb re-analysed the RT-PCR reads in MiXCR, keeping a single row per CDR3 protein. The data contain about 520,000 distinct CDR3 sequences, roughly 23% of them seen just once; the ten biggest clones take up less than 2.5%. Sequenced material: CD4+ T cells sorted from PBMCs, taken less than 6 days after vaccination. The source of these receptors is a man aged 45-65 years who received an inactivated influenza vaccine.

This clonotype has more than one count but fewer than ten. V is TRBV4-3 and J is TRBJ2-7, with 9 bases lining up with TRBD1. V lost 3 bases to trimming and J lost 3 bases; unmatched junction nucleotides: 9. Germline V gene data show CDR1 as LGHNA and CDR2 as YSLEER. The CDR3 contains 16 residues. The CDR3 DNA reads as TGCGCCAGCAGCCACGATATACGGGACAGGGTCTACGAGCAGTACTTC. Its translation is CASSHDIRDRVYEQYF.

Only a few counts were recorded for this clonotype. CDR3 in DNA: TGTGCCAGCAGCGTAGCGCCCAGCGGGAGCTCCTACGAGCAGTACTTC. Amino acid sequence: CASSVAPSGSSYEQYF. The rearrangement joins TRBV9 to TRBJ2-7; 8 bases match TRBD2. The CDR3 runs 16 residues. Germline loops: CDR1 SGDLS, CDR2 YYNGEE. The J segment lost 0 bases and the V segment lost 0 bases, leaving 5 bases of the junction unmatched.

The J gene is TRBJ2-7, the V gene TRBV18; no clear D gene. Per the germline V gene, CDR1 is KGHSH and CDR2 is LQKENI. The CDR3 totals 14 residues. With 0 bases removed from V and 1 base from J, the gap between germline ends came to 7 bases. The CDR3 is CASSPPHSSYEQYF. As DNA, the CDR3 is TGTGCCAGCTCACCACCGCACAGTTCCTACGAGCAGTACTTC.

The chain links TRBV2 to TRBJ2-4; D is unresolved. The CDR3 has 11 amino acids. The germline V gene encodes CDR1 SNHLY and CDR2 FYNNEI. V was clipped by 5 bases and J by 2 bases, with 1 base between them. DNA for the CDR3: TGTGCCAGCAGTCCCAAAAACATTCAGTACTTC. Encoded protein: CASSPKNIQYF. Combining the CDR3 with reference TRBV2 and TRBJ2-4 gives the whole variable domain EPEVTQTPSHQVTQMGQEVILRCVPISNHLYFYWYRQILGQKVEFLVSFYNNEISEKSEIFDDQFSVERPDGSNFTLKIRSTKLEDSAMYFCASSPKNIQYFGAGTRLSVL.

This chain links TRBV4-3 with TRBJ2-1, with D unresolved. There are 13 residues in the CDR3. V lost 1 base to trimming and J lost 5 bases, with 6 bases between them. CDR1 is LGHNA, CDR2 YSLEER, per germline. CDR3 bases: TGCGCCAGCAGCCAAGCACGCCACAATGAGCAGTTCTTC. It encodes CASSQARHNEQFF.

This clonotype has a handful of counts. CDR3 amino acids: CASSLRRQGHGYTF. CDR3 coding DNA: TGTGCCAGCAGTTTAAGGAGACAGGGTCATGGCTACACCTTC. The chain recombines TRBV12-3 or TRBV12-4 with TRBJ1-2; 7 bases fit TRBD1. With V trimmed by 2 bases and J by 6 bases, 6 bases remained unmatched. The CDR3 length is 14 residues.

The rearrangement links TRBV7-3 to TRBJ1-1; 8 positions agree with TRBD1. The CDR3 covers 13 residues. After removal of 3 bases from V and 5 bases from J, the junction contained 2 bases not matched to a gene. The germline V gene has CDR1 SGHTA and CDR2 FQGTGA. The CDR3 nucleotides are TGTGCCAGCAGCTTCAGACAGGGGACTGAAGCTTTCTTT. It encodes CASSFRQGTEAFF.

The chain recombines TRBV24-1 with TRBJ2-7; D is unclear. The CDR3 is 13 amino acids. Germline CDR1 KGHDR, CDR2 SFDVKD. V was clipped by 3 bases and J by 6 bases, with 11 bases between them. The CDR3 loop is CATSDDLGGEQYF. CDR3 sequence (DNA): TGTGCCACCAGTGATGACCTTGGCGGCGAGCAGTACTTC.

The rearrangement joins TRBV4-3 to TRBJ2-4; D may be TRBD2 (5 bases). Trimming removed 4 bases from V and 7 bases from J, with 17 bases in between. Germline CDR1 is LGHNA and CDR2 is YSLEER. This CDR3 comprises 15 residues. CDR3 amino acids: CASSRTALGSNIQYF. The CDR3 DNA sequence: TGCGCCAGCAGCCGGACGGCCCTGGGGAGTAACATTCAGTACTTC.

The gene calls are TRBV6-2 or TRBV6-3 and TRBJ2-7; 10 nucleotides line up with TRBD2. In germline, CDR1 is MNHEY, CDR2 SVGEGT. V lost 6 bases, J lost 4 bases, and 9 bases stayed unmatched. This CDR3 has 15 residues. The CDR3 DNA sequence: TGTGCCAGCAGATCAATATCTAGCGGGAGTTACGAGCAGTACTTC. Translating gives CASRSISSGSYEQYF.

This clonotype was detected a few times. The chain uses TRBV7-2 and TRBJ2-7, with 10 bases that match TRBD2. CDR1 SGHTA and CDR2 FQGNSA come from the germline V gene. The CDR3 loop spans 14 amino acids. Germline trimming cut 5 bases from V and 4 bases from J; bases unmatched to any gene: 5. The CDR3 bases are TGTGCCAGCAGCCCTAGCGGGAGTCAGTACGAGCAGTACTTC. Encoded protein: CASSPSGSQYEQYF.

The CDR3 coding sequence is TGCGCCAGCAGCTTGGTTCCGCGGGAGGAGACCCAGTACTTC. It is translated as CASSLVPREETQYF. The rearrangement uses TRBV5-1 and TRBJ2-5, with 7 bases identical to TRBD2. CDR3 length: 14 residues. The trim removed 0 bases at V and 5 bases at J, leaving 4 bases unmatched. Germline V gives CDR1 SGHRS, CDR2 YFSETQ.

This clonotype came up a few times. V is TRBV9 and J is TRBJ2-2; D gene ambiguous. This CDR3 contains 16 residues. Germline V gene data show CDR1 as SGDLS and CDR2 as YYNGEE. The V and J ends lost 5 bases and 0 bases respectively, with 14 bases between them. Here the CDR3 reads CASSVMQKTNTGELFF. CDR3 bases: TGTGCCAGCAGTGTGATGCAGAAAACGAACACCGGGGAGCTGTTTTTT.